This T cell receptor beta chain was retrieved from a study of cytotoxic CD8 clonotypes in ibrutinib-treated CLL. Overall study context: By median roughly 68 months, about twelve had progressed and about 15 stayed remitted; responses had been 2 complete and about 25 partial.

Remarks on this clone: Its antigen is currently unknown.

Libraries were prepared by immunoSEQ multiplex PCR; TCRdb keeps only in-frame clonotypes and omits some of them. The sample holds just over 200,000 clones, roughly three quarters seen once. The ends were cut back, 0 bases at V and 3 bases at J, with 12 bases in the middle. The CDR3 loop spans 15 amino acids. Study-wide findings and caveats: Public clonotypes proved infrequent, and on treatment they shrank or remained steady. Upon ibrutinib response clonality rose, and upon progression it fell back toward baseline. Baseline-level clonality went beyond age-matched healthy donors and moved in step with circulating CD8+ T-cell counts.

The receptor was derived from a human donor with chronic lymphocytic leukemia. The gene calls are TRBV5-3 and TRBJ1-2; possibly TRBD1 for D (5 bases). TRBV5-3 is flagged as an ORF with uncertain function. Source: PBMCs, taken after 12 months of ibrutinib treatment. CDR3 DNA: TGTGCCAGAAGCTTGGCCCGGCTACAGGACTATGGCTACACCTTC. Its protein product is CARSLARLQDYGYTF.